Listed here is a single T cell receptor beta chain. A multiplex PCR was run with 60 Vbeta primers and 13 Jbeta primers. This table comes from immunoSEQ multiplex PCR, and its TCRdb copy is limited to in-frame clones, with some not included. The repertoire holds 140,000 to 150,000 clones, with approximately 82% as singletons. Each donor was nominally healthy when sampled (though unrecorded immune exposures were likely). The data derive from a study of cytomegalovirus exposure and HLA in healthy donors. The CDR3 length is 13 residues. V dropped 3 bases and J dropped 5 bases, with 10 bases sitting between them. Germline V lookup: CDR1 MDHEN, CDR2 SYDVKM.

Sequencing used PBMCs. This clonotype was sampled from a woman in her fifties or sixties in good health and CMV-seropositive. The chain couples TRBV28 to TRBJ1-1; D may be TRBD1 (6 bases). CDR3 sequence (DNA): TGTGCCAGCAGTTTGGGGGGGCAAACTGAAGCTTTCTTT. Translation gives CASSLGGQTEAFF.